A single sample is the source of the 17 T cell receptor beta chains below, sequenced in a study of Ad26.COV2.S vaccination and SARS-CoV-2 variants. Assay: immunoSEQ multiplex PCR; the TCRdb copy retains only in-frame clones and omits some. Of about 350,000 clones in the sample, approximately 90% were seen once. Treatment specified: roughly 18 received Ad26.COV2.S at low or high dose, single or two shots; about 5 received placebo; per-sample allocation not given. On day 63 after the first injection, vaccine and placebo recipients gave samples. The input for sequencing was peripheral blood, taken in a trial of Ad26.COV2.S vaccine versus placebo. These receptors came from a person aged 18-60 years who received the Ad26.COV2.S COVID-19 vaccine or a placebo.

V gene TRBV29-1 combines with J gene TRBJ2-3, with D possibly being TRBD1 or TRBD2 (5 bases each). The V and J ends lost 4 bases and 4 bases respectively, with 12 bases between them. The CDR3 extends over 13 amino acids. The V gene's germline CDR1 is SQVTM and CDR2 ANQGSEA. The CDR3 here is CSVGDRGADTQYF. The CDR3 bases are TGCAGCGTTGGGGATAGGGGAGCAGATACGCAGTATTTT.

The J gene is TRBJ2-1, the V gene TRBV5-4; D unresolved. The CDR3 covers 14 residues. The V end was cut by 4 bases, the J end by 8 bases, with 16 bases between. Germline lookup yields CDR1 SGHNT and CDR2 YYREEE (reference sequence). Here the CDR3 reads CASSLTKDHDEQFF. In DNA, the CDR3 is TGTGCCAGCAGCCTGACAAAGGATCATGATGAGCAGTTCTTC.

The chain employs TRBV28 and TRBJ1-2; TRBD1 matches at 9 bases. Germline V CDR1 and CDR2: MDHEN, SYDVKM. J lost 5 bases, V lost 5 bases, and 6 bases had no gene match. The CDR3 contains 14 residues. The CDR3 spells CASSPPDRGYGYTF. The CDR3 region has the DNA TGTGCCAGCAGTCCACCCGACAGGGGGTATGGCTACACCTTC.

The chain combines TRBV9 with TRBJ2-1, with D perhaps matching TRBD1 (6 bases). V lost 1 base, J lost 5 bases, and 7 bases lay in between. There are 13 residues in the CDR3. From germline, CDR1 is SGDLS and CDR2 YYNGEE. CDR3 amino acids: CASSVRTDNEQFF. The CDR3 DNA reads TGTGCCAGCAGCGTAAGGACAGACAATGAGCAGTTCTTC.

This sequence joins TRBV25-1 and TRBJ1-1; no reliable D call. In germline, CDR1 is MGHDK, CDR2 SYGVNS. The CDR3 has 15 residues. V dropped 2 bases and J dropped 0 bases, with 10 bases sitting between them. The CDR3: CASSEGTVLNTEAFF. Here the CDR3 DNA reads TGTGCCAGCAGTGAAGGTACGGTGTTGAACACTGAAGCTTTCTTT.

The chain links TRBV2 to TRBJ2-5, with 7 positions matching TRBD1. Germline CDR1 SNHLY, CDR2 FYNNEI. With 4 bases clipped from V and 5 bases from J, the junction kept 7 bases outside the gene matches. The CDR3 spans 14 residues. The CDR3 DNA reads TGTGCCAGCAGTGTCTTACAGGGGCGGGAGACCCAGTACTTC. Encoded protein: CASSVLQGRETQYF.

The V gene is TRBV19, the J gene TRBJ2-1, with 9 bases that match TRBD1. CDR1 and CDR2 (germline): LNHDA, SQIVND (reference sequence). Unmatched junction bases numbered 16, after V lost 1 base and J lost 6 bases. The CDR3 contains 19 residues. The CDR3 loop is CASSIVGNRGPGVGNEQFF. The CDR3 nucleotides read TGTGCCAGTAGTATAGTCGGGAACAGGGGGCCGGGAGTTGGCAATGAGCAGTTCTTC.

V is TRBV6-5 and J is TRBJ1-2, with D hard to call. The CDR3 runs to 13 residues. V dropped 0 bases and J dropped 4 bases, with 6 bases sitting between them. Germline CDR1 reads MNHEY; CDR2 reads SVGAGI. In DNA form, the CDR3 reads TGTGCCAGCAGTTACTCTTGGGGCTATGGCTACACCTTC. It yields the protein CASSYSWGYGYTF.

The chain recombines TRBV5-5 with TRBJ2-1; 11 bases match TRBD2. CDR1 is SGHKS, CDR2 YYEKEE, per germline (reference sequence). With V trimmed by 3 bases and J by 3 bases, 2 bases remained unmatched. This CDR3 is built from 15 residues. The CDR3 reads CASSSGLAGYNEQFF. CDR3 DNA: TGTGCCAGCAGCTCAGGACTAGCGGGCTACAATGAGCAGTTCTTC. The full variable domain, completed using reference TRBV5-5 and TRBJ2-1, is DAGVTQSPTHLIKTRGQQVTLRCSPISGHKSVSWYQQVLGQGPQFIFQYYEKEERGRGNFPDRFSARQFPNYSSELNVNALLLGDSALYLCASSSGLAGYNEQFFGPGTRLTVL.

CDR3 protein: CASSPQTGGITEAFF. Written as DNA, the CDR3 is TGCGCCAGCAGCCCCCAGACAGGGGGGATCACTGAAGCTTTCTTT. The rearrangement joins TRBV5-1 to TRBJ1-1, with TRBD1 matching over 9 bases. Germline V gene lookup returns CDR1 SGHRS and CDR2 YFSETQ. The V segment lost 4 bases and the J segment 4 bases; nucleotides outside the gene matches: 8. The CDR3 extends over 15 amino acids.

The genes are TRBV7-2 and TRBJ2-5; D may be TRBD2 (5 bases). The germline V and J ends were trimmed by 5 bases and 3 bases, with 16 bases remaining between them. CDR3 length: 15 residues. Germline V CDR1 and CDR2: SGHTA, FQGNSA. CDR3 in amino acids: CASSPGAGEKETQYF. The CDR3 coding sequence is TGTGCCAGCAGCCCAGGAGCCGGGGAGAAAGAGACCCAGTACTTC.

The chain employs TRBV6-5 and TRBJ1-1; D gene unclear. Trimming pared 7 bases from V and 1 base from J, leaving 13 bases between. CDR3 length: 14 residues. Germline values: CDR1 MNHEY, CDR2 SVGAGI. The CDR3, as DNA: TGTGCCAGCATCCGGGAGTACCCGAACACTGAAGCTTTCTTT. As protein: CASIREYPNTEAFF.

This CDR3 reads CAIRSGTGGGTEAFF. In DNA form, the CDR3 reads TGTGCCATCAGATCCGGGACAGGGGGCGGTACTGAAGCTTTCTTT. The rearrangement uses TRBV10-3 and TRBJ1-1; 12 bases map to TRBD1. V lost 6 bases to trimming and J lost 5 bases; unmatched junction nucleotides: 7. The CDR3 covers 15 residues. Per germline, CDR1 ENHRY and CDR2 SYGVKD.

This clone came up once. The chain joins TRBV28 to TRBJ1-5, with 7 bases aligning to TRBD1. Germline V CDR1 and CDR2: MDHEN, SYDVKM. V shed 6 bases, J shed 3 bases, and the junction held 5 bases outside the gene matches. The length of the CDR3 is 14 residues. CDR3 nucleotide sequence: TGTGCCAGCAGAAAGACAGGGACCAATCAGCCCCAGCATTTT. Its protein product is CASRKTGTNQPQHF. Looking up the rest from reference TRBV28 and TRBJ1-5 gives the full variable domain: DVKVTQSSRYLVKRTGEKVFLECVQDMDHENMFWYRQDPGLGLRLIYFSYDVKMKEKGDIPEGYSVSREKKERFSLILESASTNQTSMYLCASRKTGTNQPQHFGDGTRLSIL.

The CDR3 loop is CASNDRGFEKLFF. The CDR3 DNA follows: TGTGCCAGTAACGACAGGGGCTTTGAAAAACTGTTTTTT. This chain links TRBV19 with TRBJ1-4, with 8 bases fitting TRBD1. Germline V gene sequence: CDR1 LNHDA, CDR2 SQIVND (reference sequence). V shed 7 bases and J 7 bases; nucleotides not matched to a gene: 5. The CDR3 has 13 amino acids.

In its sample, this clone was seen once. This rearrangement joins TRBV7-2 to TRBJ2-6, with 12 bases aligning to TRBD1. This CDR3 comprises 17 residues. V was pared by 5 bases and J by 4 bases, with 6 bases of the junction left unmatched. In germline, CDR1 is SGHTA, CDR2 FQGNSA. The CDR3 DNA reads TGTGCCAGCAGCCCGGGACAGGGGGCGCGCGGGGCCAACGTCCTGACTTTC. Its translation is CASSPGQGARGANVLTF.

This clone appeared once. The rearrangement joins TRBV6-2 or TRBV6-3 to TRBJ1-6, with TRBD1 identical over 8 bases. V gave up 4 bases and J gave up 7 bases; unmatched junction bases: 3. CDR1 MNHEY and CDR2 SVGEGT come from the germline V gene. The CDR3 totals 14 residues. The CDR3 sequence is CASSSDRGNSPLHF. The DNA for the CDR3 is TGTGCCAGCAGTTCCGACAGGGGAAATTCACCCCTCCACTTT.